One T cell receptor beta chain is described in this entry. What it recognizes is unknown. The CDR3 totals 17 residues. Germline V lookup: CDR1 MGHDK, CDR2 SYGVNS. The ends were cut back, 5 bases at V and 3 bases at J, with 21 bases in the middle. This specimen comes from a study of graft-versus-host responses after intestinal transplantation. Study context: Uniformly, recipients were administered anti-thymocyte globulin induction with subsequent tacrolimus and steroids for approximately 3 years.

Some clones are missing from TCRdb's copy, which holds only in-frame ones; the method was immunoSEQ multiplex PCR. Of tens of thousands of clones listed, roughly 90% are singletons. Study observations and caveats: Across patients carrying graft-donor T cell macrochimerism, allografts held high graft-versus-host to host-versus-graft clonal ratios. HvG clone declines early post-transplant were associated with peak circulating GvH levels.

The TCR was taken from a human patient who received an intestinal transplant, so some T cells may come from the graft donor. This specimen consisted of PBMCs, obtained 26 days after transplant. This chain connects TRBV25-1 to TRBJ2-3; D is perhaps TRBD1 (5 bases). CDR3 amino acids: CASSRLVARHRTDTQYF. The CDR3 DNA sequence: TGTGCCAGCAGTCGGCTCGTCGCTCGCCACAGGACAGATACGCAGTATTTT.